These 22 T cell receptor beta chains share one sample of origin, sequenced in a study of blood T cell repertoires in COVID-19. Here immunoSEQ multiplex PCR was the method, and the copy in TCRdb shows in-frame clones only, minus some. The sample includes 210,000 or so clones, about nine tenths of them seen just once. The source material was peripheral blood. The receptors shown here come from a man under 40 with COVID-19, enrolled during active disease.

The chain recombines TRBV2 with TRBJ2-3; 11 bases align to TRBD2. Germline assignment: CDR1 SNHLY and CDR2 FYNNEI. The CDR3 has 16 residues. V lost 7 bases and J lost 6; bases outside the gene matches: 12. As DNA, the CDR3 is TGTGCCAGCACCTTGGGGCTAGCGGGGGGAATGGATACGCAGTATTTT. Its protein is CASTLGLAGGMDTQYF.

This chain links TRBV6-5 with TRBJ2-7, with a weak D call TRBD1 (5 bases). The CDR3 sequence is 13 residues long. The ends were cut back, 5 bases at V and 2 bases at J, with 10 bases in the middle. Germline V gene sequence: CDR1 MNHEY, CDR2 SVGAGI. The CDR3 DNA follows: TGTGCCAGCAGTACGACGGACACCTACGAGCAGTACTTC. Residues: CASSTTDTYEQYF.

The CDR3 loop is CASSPDRGRDGYTF. CDR3 sequence (DNA): TGTGCCAGCAGCCCGGACAGGGGGCGCGATGGCTACACCTTC. The chain has TRBV7-2 and TRBJ1-2; 11 bases align to TRBD1. Germline V CDR1 and CDR2: SGHTA, FQGNSA. With V trimmed by 5 bases and J by 6 bases, 5 bases remained unmatched. This CDR3 is built from 14 residues.

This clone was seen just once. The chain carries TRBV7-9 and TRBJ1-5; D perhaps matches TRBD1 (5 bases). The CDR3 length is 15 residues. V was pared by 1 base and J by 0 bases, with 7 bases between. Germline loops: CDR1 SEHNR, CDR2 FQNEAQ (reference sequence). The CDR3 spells CASSLEGFSNQPQHF. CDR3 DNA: TGTGCCAGCAGCTTAGAGGGGTTTAGCAATCAGCCCCAGCATTTT.

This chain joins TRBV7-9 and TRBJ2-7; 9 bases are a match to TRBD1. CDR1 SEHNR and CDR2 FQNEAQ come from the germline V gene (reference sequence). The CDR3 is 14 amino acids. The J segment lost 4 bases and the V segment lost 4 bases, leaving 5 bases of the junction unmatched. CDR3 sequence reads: CASSSLDRGYEQYF. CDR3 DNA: TGTGCCAGCAGCTCCCTGGACAGGGGATACGAGCAGTACTTC.

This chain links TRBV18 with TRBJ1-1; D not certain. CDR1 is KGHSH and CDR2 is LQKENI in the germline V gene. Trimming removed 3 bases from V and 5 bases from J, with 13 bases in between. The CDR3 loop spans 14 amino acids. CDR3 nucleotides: TGTGCCAGCTCACCGGGGAATAGAGGGACTGAAGCTTTCTTT. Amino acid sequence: CASSPGNRGTEAFF. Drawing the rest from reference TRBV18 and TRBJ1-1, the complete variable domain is NAGVMQNPRHLVRRRGQEARLRCSPMKGHSHVYWYRQLPEEGLKFMVYLQKENIIDESGMPKERFSAEFPKEGPSILRIQQVVRGDSAAYFCASSPGNRGTEAFFGQGTRLTVV.

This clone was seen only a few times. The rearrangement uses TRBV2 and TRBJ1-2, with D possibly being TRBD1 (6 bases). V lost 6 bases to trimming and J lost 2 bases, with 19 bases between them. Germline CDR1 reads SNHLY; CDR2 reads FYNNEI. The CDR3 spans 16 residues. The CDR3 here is CASSNGQYLDNYGYTF. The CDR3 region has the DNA TGTGCCAGCAGCAATGGACAGTACCTGGACAACTATGGCTACACCTTC.

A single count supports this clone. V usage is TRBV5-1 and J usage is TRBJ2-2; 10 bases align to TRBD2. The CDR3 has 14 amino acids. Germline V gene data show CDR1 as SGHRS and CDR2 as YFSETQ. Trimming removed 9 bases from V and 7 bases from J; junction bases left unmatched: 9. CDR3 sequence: CATGSGRIGGELFF. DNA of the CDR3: TGCGCCACTGGTAGCGGGAGGATTGGCGGGGAGCTGTTTTTT. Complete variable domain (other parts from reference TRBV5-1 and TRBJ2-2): KAGVTQTPRYLIKTRGQQVTLSCSPISGHRSVSWYQQTPGQGLQFLFEYFSETQRNKGNFPGRFSGRQFSNSRSEMNVSTLELGDSALYLCATGSGRIGGELFFGEGSRLTVL.

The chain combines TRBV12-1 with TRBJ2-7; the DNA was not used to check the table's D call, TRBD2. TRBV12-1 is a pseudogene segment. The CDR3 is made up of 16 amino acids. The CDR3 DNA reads TGTGCCAGCAGCCGGTATAAGCGGGGAAGCCGGGACGAGCAGTACTTC. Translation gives CASSRYKRGSRDEQYF.

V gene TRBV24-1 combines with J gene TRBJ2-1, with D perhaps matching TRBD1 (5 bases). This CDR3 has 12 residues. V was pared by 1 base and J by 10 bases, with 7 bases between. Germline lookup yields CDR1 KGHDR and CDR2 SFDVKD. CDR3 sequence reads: CATSDLDREQFF. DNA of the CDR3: TGTGCCACCAGTGATTTAGACAGAGAGCAGTTCTTC.

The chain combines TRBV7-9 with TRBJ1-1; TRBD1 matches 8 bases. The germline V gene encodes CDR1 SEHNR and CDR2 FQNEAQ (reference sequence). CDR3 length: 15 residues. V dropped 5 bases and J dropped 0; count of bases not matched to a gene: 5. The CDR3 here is CASSPKGQVNTEAFF. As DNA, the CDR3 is TGTGCCAGCAGCCCCAAGGGACAGGTGAACACTGAAGCTTTCTTT.

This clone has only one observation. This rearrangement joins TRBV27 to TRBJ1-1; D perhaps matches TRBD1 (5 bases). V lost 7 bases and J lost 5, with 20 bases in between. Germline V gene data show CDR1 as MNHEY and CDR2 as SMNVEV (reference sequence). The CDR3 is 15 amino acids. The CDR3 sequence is CASKSMGGGGTEAFF. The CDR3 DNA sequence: TGTGCCAGCAAATCTATGGGGGGTGGTGGGACTGAAGCTTTCTTT.

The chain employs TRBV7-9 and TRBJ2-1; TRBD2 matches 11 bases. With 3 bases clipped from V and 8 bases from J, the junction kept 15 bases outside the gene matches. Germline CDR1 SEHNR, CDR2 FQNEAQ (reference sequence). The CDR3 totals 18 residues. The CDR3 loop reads CASSFALAGGSFTHEQFF. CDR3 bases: TGTGCCAGCAGCTTCGCGCTAGCGGGGGGATCCTTTACACATGAGCAGTTCTTC.

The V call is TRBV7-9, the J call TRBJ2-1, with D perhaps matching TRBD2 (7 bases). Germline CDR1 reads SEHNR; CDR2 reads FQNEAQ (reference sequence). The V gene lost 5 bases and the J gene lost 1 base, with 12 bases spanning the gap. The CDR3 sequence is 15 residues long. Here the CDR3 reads CASSPRGASYNEQFF. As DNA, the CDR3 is TGTGCCAGCAGCCCTCGGGGGGCGTCCTACAATGAGCAGTTCTTC.

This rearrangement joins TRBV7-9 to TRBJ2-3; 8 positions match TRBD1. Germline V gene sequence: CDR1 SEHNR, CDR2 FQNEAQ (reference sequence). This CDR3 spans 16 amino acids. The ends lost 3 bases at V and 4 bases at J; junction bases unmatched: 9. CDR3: CASSFEGYRGSDTQYF. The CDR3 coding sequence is TGTGCCAGCAGCTTTGAGGGTTACAGGGGGTCAGATACGCAGTATTTT. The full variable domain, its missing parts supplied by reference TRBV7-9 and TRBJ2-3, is DTGVSQNPRHKITKRGQNVTFRCDPISEHNRLYWYRQTLGQGPEFLTYFQNEAQLEKSRLLSDRFSAERPKGSFSTLEIQRTEQGDSAMYLCASSFEGYRGSDTQYFGPGTRLTVL.

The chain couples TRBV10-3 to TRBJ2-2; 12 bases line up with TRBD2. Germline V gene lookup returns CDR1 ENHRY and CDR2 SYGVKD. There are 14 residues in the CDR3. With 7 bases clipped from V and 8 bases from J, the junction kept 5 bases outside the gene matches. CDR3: CAITTGLAGGELFF. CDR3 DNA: TGTGCCATCACCACAGGACTAGCGGGAGGGGAGCTGTTTTTT.

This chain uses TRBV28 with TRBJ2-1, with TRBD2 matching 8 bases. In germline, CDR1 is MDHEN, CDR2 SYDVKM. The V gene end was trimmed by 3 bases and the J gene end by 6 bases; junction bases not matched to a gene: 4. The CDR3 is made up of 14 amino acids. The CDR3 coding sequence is TGTGCCAGCAGTTTGACCGGGACTAGCAATGAGCAGTTCTTC. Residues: CASSLTGTSNEQFF.

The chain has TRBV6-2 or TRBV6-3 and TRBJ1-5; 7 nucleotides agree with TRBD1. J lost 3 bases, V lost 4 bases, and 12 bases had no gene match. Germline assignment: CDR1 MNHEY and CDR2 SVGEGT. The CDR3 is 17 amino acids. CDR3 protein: CASSSLPTGHHNQPQHF. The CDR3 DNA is TGTGCCAGCAGTTCCCTCCCGACAGGGCACCACAATCAGCCCCAGCATTTT.

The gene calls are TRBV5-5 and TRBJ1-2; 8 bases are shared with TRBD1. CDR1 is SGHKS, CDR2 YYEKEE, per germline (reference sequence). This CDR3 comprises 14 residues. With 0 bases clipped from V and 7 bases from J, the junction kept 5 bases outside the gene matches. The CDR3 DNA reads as TGTGCCAGCAGCTTGGTTACAGGGGGAGCTGGCTACACCTTC. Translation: CASSLVTGGAGYTF.

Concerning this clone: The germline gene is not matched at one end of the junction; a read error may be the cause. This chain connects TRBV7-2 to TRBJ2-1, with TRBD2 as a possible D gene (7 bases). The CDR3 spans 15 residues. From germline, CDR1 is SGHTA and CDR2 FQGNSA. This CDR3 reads CASSSNFGLDRGGLF. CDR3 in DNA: TGTGCCAGCAGCTCGAATTTCGGACTAGACCGAGGGGGGCTCTTC.

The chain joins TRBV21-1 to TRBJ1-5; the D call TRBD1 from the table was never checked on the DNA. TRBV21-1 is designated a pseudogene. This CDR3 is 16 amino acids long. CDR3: CASSKVDREPNQPQHF. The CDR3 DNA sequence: TGTGCCAGCAGCAAAGTTGACAGGGAGCCCAATCAGCCCCAGCATTTT.

CDR3 region: CASSLNNNGYTF. CDR3 DNA sequence: TGTGCCAGCAGCCTGAACAACAATGGCTACACCTTC. V is TRBV7-2 and J is TRBJ1-2; no firm D call. Trimming cost V 5 bases and J 6 bases, with 10 bases left between them. The CDR3 length is 12 residues. Germline CDR1 SGHTA, CDR2 FQGNSA.